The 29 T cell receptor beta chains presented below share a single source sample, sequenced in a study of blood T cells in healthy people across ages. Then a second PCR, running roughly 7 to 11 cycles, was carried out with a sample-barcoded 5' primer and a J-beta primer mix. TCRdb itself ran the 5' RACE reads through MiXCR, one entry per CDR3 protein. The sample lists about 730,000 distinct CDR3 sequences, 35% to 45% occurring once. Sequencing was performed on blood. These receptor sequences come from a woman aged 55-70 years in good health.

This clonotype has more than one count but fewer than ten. The CDR3 coding sequence is TGTGCCAGCAGCTTAGTAGGTGGTAGGGATGAGCAGTTCTTC. Translating it yields CASSLVGGRDEQFF. The V gene is TRBV7-9, the J gene TRBJ2-1; D ambiguous. There are 14 residues in the CDR3. V lost 1 base and J 8 bases, leaving 12 bases between the germline ends. The germline V gene has CDR1 SEHNR and CDR2 FQNEAQ (reference sequence).

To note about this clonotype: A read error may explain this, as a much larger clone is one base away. DNA for the CDR3: TGTGCCAGCAGCGATGAAGCGGGGGGCCCCCCCTACGGGCAGTACTTC. Translating gives CASSDEAGGPPYGQYF. The rearrangement uses TRBV9 and TRBJ2-5; 9 bases line up with TRBD2. J lost 11 bases, V lost 3 bases, and 17 bases had no gene match. Germline V gene data show CDR1 as SGDLS and CDR2 as YYNGEE. This CDR3 is 16 amino acids long.

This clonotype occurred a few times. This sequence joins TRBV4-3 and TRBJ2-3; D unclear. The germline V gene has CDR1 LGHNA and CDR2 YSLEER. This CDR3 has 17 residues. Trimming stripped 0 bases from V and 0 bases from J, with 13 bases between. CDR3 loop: CASSQDLGFRSTDTQYF. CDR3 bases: TGCGCCAGCAGCCAAGATTTAGGGTTTAGGAGCACAGATACGCAGTATTTT.

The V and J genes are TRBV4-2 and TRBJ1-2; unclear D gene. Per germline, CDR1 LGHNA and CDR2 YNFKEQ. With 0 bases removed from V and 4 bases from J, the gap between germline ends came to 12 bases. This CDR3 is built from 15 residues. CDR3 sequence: CASSQDRQPFYGYTF. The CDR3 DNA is TGTGCCAGCAGCCAAGATAGGCAGCCCTTCTATGGCTACACCTTC.

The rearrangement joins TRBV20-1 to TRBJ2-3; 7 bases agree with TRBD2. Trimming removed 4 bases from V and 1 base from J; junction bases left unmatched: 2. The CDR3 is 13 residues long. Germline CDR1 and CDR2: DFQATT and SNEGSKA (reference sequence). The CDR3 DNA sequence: TGCAGTGCTATCCGGGGGGGCACAGATACGCAGTATTTT. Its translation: CSAIRGGTDTQYF.

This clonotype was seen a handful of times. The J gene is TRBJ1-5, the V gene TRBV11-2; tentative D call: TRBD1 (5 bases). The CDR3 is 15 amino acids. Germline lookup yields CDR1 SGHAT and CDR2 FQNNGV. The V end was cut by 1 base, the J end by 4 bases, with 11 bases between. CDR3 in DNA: TGTGCCAGCAGCTTAGCAGGACAAGCAAATCAGCCCCAGCATTTT. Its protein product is CASSLAGQANQPQHF.

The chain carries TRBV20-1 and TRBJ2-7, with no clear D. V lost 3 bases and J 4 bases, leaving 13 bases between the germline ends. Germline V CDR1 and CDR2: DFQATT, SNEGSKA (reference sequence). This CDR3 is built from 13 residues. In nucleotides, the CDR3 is TGCAGTGCTAGTCAACGGGCGAAGTACGAGCAGTACTTC. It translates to CSASQRAKYEQYF.

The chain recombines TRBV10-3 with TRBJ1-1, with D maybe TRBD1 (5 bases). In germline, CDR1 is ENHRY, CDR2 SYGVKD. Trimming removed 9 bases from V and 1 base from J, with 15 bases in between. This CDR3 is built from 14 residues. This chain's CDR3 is CAIGAGVGNTEAFF. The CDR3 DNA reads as TGTGCCATTGGGGCCGGGGTTGGGAACACTGAAGCTTTCTTT.

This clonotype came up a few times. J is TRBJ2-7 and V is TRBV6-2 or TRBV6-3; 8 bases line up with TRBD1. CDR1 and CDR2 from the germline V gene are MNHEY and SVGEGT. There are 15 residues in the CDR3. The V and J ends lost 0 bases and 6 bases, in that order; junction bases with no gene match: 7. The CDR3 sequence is CASSYSGSRGREQYF. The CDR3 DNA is TGTGCCAGCAGTTACTCGGGATCCAGGGGGCGCGAGCAGTACTTC.

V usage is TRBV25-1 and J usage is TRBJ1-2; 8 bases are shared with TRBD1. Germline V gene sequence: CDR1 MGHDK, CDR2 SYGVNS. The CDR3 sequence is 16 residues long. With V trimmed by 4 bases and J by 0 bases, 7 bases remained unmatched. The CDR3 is CASSVDRAISNYGYTF. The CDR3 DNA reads TGTGCCAGCAGTGTGGACAGGGCGATATCTAACTATGGCTACACCTTC.

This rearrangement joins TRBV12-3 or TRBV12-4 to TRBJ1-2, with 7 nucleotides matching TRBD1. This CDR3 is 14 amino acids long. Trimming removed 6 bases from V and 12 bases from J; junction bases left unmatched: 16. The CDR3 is CASSPSTGPPDNTF. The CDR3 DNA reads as TGTGCCAGCAGCCCATCGACAGGGCCCCCAGACAACACCTTC.

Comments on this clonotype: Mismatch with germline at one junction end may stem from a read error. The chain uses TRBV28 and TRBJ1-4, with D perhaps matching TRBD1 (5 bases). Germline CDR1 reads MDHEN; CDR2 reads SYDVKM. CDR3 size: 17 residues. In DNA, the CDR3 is TGTGTCAGCAGTGCTCCCGGGGTAGCAGGGACTAATGAAAAACTGTTTTTT. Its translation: CVSSAPGVAGTNEKLFF.

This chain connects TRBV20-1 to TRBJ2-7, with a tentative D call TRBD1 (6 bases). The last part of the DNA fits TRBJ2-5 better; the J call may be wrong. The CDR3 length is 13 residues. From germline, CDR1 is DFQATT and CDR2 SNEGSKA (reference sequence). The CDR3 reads CSARPDSQETQYF. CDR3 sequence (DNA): TGCAGTGCTAGGCCGGACAGTCAAGAGACCCAGTACTTC.

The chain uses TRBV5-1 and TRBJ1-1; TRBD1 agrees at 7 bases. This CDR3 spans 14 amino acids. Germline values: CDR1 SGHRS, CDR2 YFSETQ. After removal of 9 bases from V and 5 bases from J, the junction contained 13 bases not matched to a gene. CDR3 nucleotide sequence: TGCGCCACCCGGCCGGAGGGGGCGAGTACTGAAGCTTTCTTT. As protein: CATRPEGASTEAFF.

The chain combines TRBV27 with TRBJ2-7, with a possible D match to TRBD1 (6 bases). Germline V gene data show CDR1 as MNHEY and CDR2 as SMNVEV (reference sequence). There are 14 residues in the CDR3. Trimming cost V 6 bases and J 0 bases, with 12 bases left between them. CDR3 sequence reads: CASRGTHISYEQYF. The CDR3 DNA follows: TGTGCCAGCAGAGGGACACACATCTCCTACGAGCAGTACTTC.

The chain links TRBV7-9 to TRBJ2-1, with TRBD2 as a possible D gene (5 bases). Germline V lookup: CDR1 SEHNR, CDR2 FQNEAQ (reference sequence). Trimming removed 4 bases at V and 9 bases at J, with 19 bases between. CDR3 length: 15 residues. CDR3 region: CASSSGDSAWGEQFF. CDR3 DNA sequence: TGTGCCAGCAGCTCTGGTGATAGCGCCTGGGGTGAGCAGTTCTTC.

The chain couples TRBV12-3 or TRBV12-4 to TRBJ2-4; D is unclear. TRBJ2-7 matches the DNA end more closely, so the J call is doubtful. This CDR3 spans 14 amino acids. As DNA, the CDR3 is TGTGCCAGCAGTTTATATGGGGTGAACTACGAGCAGTACTTC. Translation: CASSLYGVNYEQYF.

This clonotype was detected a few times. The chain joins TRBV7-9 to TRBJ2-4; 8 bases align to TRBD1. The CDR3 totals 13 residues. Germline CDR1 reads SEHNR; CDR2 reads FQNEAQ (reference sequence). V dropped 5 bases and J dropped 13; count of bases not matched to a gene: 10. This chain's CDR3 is CASSPRQGLKQYF. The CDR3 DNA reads TGTGCCAGCAGCCCGAGACAGGGGTTAAAGCAGTACTTC.

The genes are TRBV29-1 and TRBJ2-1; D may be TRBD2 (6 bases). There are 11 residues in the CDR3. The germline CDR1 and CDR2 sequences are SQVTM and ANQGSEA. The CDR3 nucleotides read TGCAGTGGAGGGAACGCCCAATTACAGTTCTTC. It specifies CSGGNAQLQFF.

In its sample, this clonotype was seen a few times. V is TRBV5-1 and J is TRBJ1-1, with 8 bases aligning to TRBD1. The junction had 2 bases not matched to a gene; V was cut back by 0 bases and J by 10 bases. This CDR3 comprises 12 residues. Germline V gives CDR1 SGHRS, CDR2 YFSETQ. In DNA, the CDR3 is TGCGCCAGCAGCTTGGACGGACAGGGAGCTTTCTTT. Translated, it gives CASSLDGQGAFF.

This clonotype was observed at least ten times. The CDR3 bases are TGCAGTGCTGTCCCGGGGGTTGGCCACAATGAGCAGTTCTTC. Amino acids: CSAVPGVGHNEQFF. The chain employs TRBV20-1 and TRBJ2-1, with D tentatively TRBD2 (6 bases). Trimming shortened V by 5 bases and J by 5 bases, and 16 bases separated the two germline ends. CDR3 length equals 14 residues. From germline, CDR1 is DFQATT and CDR2 SNEGSKA (reference sequence).

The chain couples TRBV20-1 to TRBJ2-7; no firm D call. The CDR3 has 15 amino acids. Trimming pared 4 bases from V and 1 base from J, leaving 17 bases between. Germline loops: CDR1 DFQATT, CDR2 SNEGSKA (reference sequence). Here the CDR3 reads CSAKGAADDSYEQYF. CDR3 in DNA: TGCAGTGCTAAAGGTGCGGCAGACGATTCCTACGAGCAGTACTTC.

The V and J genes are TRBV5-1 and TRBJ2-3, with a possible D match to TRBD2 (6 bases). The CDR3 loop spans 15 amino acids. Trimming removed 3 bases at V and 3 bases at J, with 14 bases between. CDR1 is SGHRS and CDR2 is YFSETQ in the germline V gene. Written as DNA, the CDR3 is TGCGCCAGCAGCTCGGGGGTTAGCCAAACAGATACGCAGTATTTT. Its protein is CASSSGVSQTDTQYF.

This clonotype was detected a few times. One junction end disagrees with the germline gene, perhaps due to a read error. CDR3 sequence (DNA): TGTGCCGGCAGCCACCGGGGGGTCACCTCCTACAATGAGCAGTTCTTC. Protein: CAGSHRGVTSYNEQFF. The gene calls are TRBV4-2 and TRBJ2-1; 7 bases are shared with TRBD2. From germline, CDR1 is LGHNA and CDR2 YNFKEQ. The CDR3 runs to 16 residues.

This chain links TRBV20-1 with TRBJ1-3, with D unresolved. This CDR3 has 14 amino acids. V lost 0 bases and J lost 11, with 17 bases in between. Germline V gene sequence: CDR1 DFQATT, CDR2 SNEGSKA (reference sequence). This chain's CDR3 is CSARDGSRGSAIYF. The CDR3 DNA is TGCAGTGCTAGAGACGGGAGCCGCGGGAGCGCCATATATTTT.

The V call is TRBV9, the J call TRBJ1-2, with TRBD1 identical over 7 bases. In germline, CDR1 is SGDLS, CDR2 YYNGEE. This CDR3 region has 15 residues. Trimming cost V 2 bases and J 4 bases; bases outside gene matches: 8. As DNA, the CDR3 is TGTGCCAGCAGCGTCCGGGACAGCTCCCTCTATGGCTACACCTTC. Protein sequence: CASSVRDSSLYGYTF.

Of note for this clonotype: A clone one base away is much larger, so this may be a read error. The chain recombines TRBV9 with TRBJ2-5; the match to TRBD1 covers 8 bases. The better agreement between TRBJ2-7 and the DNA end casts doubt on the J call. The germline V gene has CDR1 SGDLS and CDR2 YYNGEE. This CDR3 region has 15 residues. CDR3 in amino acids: CASSVGRGQEYEQYF. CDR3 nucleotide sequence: TGTGCCAGCAGCGTAGGTAGGGGACAGGAGTACGAGCAGTACTTC.

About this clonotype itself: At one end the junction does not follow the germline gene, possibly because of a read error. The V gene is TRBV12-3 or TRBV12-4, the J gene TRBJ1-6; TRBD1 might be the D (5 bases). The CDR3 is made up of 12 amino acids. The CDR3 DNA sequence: TGTGCCAGCAGCTCGGGACGGTCACCCCCCCACTTT. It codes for CASSSGRSPPHF.

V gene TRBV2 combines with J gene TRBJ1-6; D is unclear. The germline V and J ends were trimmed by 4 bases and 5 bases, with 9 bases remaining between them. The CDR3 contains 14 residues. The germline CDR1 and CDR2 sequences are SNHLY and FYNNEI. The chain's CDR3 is CASSVEANNSPLHF. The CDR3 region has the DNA TGTGCCAGCAGTGTAGAGGCGAATAATTCACCCCTCCACTTT.